The rows below give T cell receptor beta chains drawn from one sample of a study of T cells in Graves' hyperthyroidism and ophthalmopathy. TCRdb independently ran MiXCR on the multiplex PCR reads; one entry per CDR3 protein. Here the sample spans roughly 800,000 distinct CDR3 sequences, over 35% being singletons. Specimen: blood. The origin of the receptors is a man between 18 and 29 years old with Graves' hyperthyroidism. Both conserved end residues are part of each CDR3. The order of the fields is clone size, V gene, D gene, J gene, CDR3 protein, CDR3 DNA. The D gene is left open where the match is weak. Size is stated for part of the rows, as once, few or many counts, or as a class when the clone is expanded.

>many|TRBV29-1|-|TRBJ2-6
CSVAGRPSSGANVLTF
TGCAGCGTTGCCGGCAGGCCGAGCTCTGGGGCCAACGTCCTGACTTTC
>-|TRBV13|-|TRBJ2-7
CASSGEGGPYYEQYF
TGTGCCAGCAGCGGAGAAGGAGGGCCGTACTACGAGCAGTACTTC
>-|TRBV19|-|TRBJ1-3
CASSTGVQSGNTIYF
TGTGCCAGTAGTACAGGGGTGCAATCTGGAAACACCATATATTTT
>many|TRBV12-3/TRBV12-4|TRBD1|TRBJ2-7
CASSLNSGGYEQYF
TGTGCCAGCAGTTTAAACTCAGGGGGCTACGAGCAGTACTTC
>-|TRBV6-5|-|TRBJ1-2
CAISYSAGGYTF
TGTGCCATCAGTTACTCGGCTGGTGGCTACACCTTC
>-|TRBV5-1|-|TRBJ2-2
CASSSSGEMFF
TGCGCCAGCAGCTCTTCAGGGGAGATGTTTTTT
>many|TRBV20-1|TRBD1|TRBJ1-6
CSASLTGGNSPLHF
TGCAGTGCTAGCCTGACAGGGGGTAACTCACCCCTCCACTTT
>many|TRBV10-3|-|TRBJ2-5
CAISEVQETQYF
TGTGCCATCAGTGAGGTTCAGGAGACCCAGTACTTC
>many|TRBV12-3/TRBV12-4|TRBD1|TRBJ1-1
CASGGQGARAFF
TGTGCCAGCGGGGGACAGGGGGCGCGAGCTTTCTTT
>few|TRBV5-1|-|TRBJ1-1
CASKVGMNTEAFF
TGCGCCAGCAAAGTAGGCATGAACACTGAAGCTTTCTTT
>many|TRBV7-6|TRBD2|TRBJ2-5
CASSSLAVPQETQYF
TGTGCCAGCAGCTCCCTAGCGGTGCCCCAAGAGACCCAGTACTTC
>-|TRBV12-3/TRBV12-4|TRBD1|TRBJ2-7
CASSGQGSNEQYF
TGTGCCAGCTCGGGACAGGGGAGCAACGAGCAGTACTTC
>-|TRBV7-7|-|TRBJ2-5
CASSLRTRGATETQYF
TGTGCTAGCAGCCTTAGGACCCGAGGGGCGACGGAGACCCAGTACTTC
>once|TRBV7-9|-|TRBJ1-1
CASSLNQRNTEAFF
TGTGCCAGCAGCTTAAACCAGCGGAACACTGAAGCTTTCTTT
>few|TRBV20-1|TRBD2|TRBJ2-7
CSATPGTSGSYEQYF
TGCAGTGCTACTCCTGGGACTAGCGGCTCCTACGAGCAGTACTTC
>few|TRBV19|TRBD1|TRBJ1-5
CASSIATGTGLQPQHF
TGTGCCAGTAGTATCGCCACCGGGACAGGGCTTCAGCCCCAGCATTTT
>-|TRBV2|-|TRBJ1-5
CASSPPGPRNQPQHF
TGTGCCAGCAGTCCCCCGGGACCGCGCAATCAGCCCCAGCATTTT
>few|TRBV7-9|TRBD2|TRBJ2-5
CASSAGTTPQETQYF
TGTGCCAGCAGCGCGGGGACTACCCCACAAGAGACCCAGTACTTC
>-|TRBV9|-|TRBJ2-7
CASSVRATHGDEQYF
TGTGCCAGCAGCGTACGGGCTACCCATGGGGACGAGCAGTACTTC
>few|TRBV20-1|TRBD2|TRBJ2-7
CSAGILAGSYEQYF
TGCAGTGCGGGAATTCTAGCGGGGTCCTACGAGCAGTACTTC
>many|TRBV19|TRBD1|TRBJ1-5
CASMGSTGPQPQHF
TGTGCCAGTATGGGATCGACAGGGCCACAGCCCCAGCATTTT
>many|TRBV2|-|TRBJ1-6
CASKGGQPGSPLHF
TGTGCCAGCAAGGGGGGGCAGCCGGGGTCACCCCTCCACTTT
>many|TRBV7-8|-|TRBJ2-7
CASSSSGYEQYF
TGTGCCAGCAGCAGTAGCGGCTACGAGCAGTACTTC
>-|TRBV9|TRBD1|TRBJ2-7
CASSLPSGTGGNTYEQYF
TGTGCCAGCAGCTTGCCATCCGGGACAGGGGGGAATACCTACGAGCAGTACTTC
>many|TRBV7-9|-|TRBJ1-1
CASSRSNTEAFF
TGTGCCAGTAGTCGGTCGAACACTGAAGCTTTCTTT
>-|TRBV10-3|TRBD1|TRBJ1-3
CAIGTGGNTIYF
TGTGCCATCGGGACAGGCGGAAACACCATATATTTT
>few|TRBV20-1|TRBD2|TRBJ2-7
CSASGAGGSSYEQYF
TGCAGTGCTAGCGGGGCGGGAGGGAGCTCCTACGAGCAGTACTTC
>few|TRBV7-9|-|TRBJ2-5
CASSQVEAAQETQYF
TGTGCCAGCAGCCAAGTTGAAGCGGCCCAAGAGACCCAGTACTTC
>-|TRBV7-2|-|TRBJ2-3
CASSLGGQPSTDTQYF
TGTGCCAGCAGCTTAGGTGGACAGCCTAGCACAGATACGCAGTATTTT
>many|TRBV7-2|-|TRBJ2-5
CASRWTGRAETQYF
TGTGCCAGCAGATGGACAGGGAGGGCAGAGACCCAGTACTTC
>-|TRBV9|-|TRBJ2-7
CASSVGGAHEQYF
TGTGCCAGCAGCGTAGGGGGTGCACACGAGCAGTACTTC
>many|TRBV2|-|TRBJ1-2
CASSDAQIYGYTF
TGTGCCAGCAGTGACGCACAGATCTATGGCTACACCTTC
>-|TRBV7-2|-|TRBJ1-1
CASSFRFRTEAFF
TGTGCCAGCAGTTTCCGGTTTCGGACTGAAGCTTTCTTT
>-|TRBV5-4|-|TRBJ1-6
CASSQDQGSTYSPLHF
TGTGCCAGCAGCCAGGATCAGGGAAGCACTTATTCACCCCTCCACTTT
>-|TRBV20-1|-|TRBJ1-4
CSARQGIEKLFF
TGCAGTGCTAGACAGGGGATCGAAAAACTGTTTTTT
>-|TRBV7-9|-|TRBJ2-2
CASSFRMNTGELFF
TGTGCCAGCAGCTTCCGTATGAACACCGGGGAGCTGTTTTTT
>many|TRBV3-1|-|TRBJ2-5
CASSHRTETQYF
TGTGCCAGCAGCCACAGGACCGAGACCCAGTACTTC
>-|TRBV10-3|-|TRBJ2-5
CAIRRLPGETQYF
TGTGCCATCAGGAGACTCCCCGGGGAGACCCAGTACTTC
>many|TRBV7-6|-|TRBJ1-6
CASSLRQLNSPLHF
TGTGCCAGCAGCTTAAGACAGCTTAATTCACCCCTCCACTTT
>-|TRBV12-3/TRBV12-4|-|TRBJ1-2
CASSDDSKGYGYTF
TGTGCCAGCAGTGACGACAGCAAGGGGTATGGCTACACCTTC
>-|TRBV6-1|-|TRBJ1-3
CASNLRRHPSGNTIYF
TGTGCCAGCAATCTCCGGAGGCACCCCTCTGGAAACACCATATATTTT
>few|TRBV4-1|-|TRBJ2-7
CASSQGYGHYEQYF
TGCGCCAGCAGCCAAGGATACGGGCACTACGAGCAGTACTTC
>few|TRBV6-5|TRBD1|TRBJ1-1
CASKQGGRNTEAFF
TGTGCCAGTAAACAGGGGGGAAGGAACACTGAAGCTTTCTTT
>-|TRBV14|-|TRBJ1-1
CASSHRGDSYTEAFF
TGTGCCAGCAGCCATCGAGGCGATAGCTACACTGAAGCTTTCTTT